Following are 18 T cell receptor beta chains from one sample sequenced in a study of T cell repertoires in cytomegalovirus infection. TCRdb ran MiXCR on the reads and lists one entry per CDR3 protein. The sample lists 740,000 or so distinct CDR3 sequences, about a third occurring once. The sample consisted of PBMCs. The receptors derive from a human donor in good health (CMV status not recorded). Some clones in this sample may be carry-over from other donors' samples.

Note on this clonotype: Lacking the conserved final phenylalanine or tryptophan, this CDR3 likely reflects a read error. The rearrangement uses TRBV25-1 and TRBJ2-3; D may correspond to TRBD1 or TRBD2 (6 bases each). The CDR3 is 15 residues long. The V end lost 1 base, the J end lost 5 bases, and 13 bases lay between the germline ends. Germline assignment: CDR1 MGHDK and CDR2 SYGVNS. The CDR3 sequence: CASSESGRGGDTQYC. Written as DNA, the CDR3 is TGTGCCAGCAGTGAATCGGGCAGGGGAGGAGATACGCAGTATTGT.

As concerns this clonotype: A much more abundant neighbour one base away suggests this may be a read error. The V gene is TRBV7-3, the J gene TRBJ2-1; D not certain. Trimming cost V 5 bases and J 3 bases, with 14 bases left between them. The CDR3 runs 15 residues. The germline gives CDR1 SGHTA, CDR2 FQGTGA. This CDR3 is CASSAKGLVYNEQFF. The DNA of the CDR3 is TGTGCCAGCAGCGCAAAAGGTTTGGTCTACAATGAGCAGTTCTTC. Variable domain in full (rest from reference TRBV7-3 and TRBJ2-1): GAGVSQTPSNKVTEKGKYVELRCDPISGHTALYWYRQSLGQGPEFLIYFQGTGAADDSGLPNDRFFAVRPEGSVSTLKIQRTERGDSAVYLCASSAKGLVYNEQFFGPGTRLTVL.

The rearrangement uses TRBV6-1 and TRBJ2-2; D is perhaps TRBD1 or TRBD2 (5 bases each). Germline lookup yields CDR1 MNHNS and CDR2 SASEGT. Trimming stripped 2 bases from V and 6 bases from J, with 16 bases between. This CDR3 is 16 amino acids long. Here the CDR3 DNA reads TGTGCCAGCAGTGAATGGGACCCACGAACCTCCGGGGAGCTGTTTTTT. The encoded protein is CASSEWDPRTSGELFF.

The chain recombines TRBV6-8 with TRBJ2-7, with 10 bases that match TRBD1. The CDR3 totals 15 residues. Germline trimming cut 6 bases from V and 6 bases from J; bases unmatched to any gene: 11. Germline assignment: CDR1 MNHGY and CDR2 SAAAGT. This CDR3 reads CASSRFRDRGSEQYF. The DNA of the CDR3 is TGTGCCAGCAGCCGGTTCCGGGACAGGGGCTCCGAGCAGTACTTC.

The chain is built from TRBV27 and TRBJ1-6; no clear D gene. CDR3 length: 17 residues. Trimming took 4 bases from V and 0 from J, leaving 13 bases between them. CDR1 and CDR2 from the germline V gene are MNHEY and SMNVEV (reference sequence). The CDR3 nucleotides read TGTGCCAGCAGTTCTCGGACGGTTAGCTCCTATAATTCACCCCTCCACTTT. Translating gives CASSSRTVSSYNSPLHF.

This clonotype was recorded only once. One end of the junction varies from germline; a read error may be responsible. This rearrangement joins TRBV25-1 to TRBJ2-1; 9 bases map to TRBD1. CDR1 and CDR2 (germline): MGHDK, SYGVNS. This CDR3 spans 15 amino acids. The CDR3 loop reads CASSYPGQGRNEQLF. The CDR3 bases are TGTGCCAGCAGTTATCCGGGACAGGGTAGGAATGAGCAGTTATTC.

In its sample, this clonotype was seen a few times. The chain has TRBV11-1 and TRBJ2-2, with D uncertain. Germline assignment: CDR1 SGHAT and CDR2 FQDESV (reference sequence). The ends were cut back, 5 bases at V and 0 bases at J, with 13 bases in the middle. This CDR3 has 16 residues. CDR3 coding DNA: TGTGCCAGCAGCCCAGTGGCAGCTACGAACACCGGGGAGCTGTTTTTT. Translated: CASSPVAATNTGELFF.

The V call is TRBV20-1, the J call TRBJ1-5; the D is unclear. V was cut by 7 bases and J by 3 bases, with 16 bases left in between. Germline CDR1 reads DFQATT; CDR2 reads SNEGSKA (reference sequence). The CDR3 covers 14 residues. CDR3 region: CSVSMPDINQPQHF. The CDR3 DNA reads TGCAGTGTCTCAATGCCGGATATCAATCAGCCCCAGCATTTT.

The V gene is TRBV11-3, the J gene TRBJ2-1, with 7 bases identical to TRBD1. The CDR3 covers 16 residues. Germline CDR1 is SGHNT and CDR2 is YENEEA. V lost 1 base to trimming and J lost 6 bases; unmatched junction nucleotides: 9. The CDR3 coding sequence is TGTGCCAGCAGCTTAGCTTCAGAACAGGGGCTCAATGAGCAGTTCTTC. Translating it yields CASSLASEQGLNEQFF.

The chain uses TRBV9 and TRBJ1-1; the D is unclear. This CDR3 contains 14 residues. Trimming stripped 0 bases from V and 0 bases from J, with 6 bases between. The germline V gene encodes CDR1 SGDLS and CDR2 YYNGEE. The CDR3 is CASSVEGVNTEAFF. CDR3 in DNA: TGTGCCAGCAGCGTAGAAGGTGTGAACACTGAAGCTTTCTTT.

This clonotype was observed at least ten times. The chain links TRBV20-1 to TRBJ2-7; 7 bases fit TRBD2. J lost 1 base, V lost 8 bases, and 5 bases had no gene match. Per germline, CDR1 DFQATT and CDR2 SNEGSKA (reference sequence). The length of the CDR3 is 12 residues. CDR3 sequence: CSPGTTSYEQYF. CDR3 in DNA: TGCAGTCCCGGGACTACATCCTACGAGCAGTACTTC.

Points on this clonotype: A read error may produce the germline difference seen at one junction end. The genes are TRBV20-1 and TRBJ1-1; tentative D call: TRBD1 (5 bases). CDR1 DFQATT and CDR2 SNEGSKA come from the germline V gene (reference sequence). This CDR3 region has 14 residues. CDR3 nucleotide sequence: TGCAGTGCCCCCGCCGCAGGGAGGGTCACTGCAGCTTTCTTT. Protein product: CSAPAAGRVTAAFF.

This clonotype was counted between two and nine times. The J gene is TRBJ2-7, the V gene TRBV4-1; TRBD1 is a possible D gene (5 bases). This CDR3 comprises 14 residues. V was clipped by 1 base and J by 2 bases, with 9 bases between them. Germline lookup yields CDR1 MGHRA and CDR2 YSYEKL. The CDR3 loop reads CASSQGPGTYEQYF. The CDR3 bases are TGCGCCAGCAGCCAAGGTCCAGGGACCTACGAGCAGTACTTC.

The CDR3 region is CASSQDNTGYQPQHF. As DNA, the CDR3 is TGCGCCAGCAGCCAAGATAATACAGGGTATCAGCCCCAGCATTTT. The rearrangement links TRBV4-1 to TRBJ1-5, with D tentatively TRBD1 (6 bases). Looked up from germline, CDR1 is MGHRA and CDR2 is YSYEKL. CDR3 length equals 15 residues. The V and J ends lost 0 bases and 5 bases respectively, with 11 bases between them.

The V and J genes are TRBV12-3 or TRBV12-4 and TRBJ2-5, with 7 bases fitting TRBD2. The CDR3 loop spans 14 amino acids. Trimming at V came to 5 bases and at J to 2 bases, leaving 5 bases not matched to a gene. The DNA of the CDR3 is TGTGCCAGCAGTCCTAGGACTAGACAAGAGACCCAGTACTTC. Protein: CASSPRTRQETQYF.

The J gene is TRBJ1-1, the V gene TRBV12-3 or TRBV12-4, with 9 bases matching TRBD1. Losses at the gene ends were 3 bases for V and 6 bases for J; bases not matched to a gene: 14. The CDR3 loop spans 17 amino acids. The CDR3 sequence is CASSFWDRVFSGAEAFF. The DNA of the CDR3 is TGTGCCAGCAGTTTTTGGGACAGGGTGTTCTCAGGCGCTGAAGCTTTCTTT.

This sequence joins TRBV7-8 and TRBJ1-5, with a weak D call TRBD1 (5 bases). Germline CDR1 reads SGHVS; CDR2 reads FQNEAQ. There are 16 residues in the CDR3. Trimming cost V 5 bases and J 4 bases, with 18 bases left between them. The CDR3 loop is CASSLPPGFGNQPQHF. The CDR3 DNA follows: TGTGCCAGCAGCCTCCCCCCAGGGTTCGGGAATCAGCCCCAGCATTTT.

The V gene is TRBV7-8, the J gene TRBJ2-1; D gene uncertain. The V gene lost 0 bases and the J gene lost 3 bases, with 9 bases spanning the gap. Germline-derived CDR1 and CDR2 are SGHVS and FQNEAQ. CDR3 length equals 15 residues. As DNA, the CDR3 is TGTGCCAGCAGCTTAGCCTGGACCAGCTACAATGAGCAGTTCTTC. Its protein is CASSLAWTSYNEQFF.